The clone carrying this T cell receptor (beta chain) was found a few times. TCRdb re-analysed the 5' RACE reads in MiXCR, keeping a single row per CDR3 protein. The table lists 210,000 or so distinct CDR3 sequences, approximately 15% of them singletons, with less than 45% in the top ten. These data come from a study of identical twins. The data were also submitted as part of a second study, on T cells expressing NK-cell markers.

Sequencing used CD8+ T cells sorted from blood. The TCR originated in a woman under 30 in good health.

The CDR3 DNA reads TGTGCCAGCAGTTTCCCCGGGACCTACTACAATGAGCAGTTCTTC. This translates into CASSFPGTYYNEQFF. The chain employs TRBV7-9 and TRBJ2-1, with D perhaps given as TRBD1 or TRBD2 (5 bases each). The length of the CDR3 is 15 residues. Germline assignment: CDR1 SEHNR and CDR2 FQNEAQ (reference sequence). Trimming pared 6 bases from V and 3 bases from J, leaving 15 bases between.